What follows are 4 T cell receptor beta chains derived from one specimen sequenced in a study of radiotherapy plus CTLA-4 blockade in lung cancer. Generated by immunoSEQ multiplex PCR, the TCRdb table keeps only in-frame clones and is missing some. The data contain 81,000 or so clones, about 88% of them seen just once; the ten biggest clones take up just over 0.85%. The source material was peripheral blood, sampled from a patient treated with radiotherapy plus ipilimumab. The receptors here all came from a human donor with non-small cell lung cancer who had stable disease on radiotherapy plus ipilimumab.

This clone appeared a few times. The V and J genes are TRBV19 and TRBJ2-2; the D gene is possibly TRBD1 (6 bases). V was cut by 7 bases and J by 5 bases, with 11 bases left in between. Germline-derived CDR1 and CDR2 are LNHDA and SQIVND (reference sequence). The CDR3 consists of 13 residues. As DNA, the CDR3 is TGTGCCAGTACCGTAGGACAGACCGGGGAGCTGTTTTTT. It specifies CASTVGQTGELFF.

This clone was seen a handful of times. The V and J genes are TRBV7-7 and TRBJ1-3; D remains unclear. This CDR3 has 13 residues. V lost 5 bases to trimming and J lost 8 bases, with 13 bases between them. Germline CDR1 reads SSHAT; CDR2 reads FNYEAQ (reference sequence). The DNA for the CDR3 is TGTGCCAGCAGCCTCGATCTAAGGGACACCATATATTTT. It specifies CASSLDLRDTIYF.

The rearrangement joins TRBV21-1 to TRBJ1-2. TRBV21-1 is a pseudogene locus. This CDR3 has 15 amino acids. The CDR3 spells CASSELGGWGYGYTF. The DNA of the CDR3 is TGTGCCAGCAGCGAGTTGGGGGGCTGGGGCTATGGCTACACCTTC.

CDR3 in amino acids: CASSPAGAISTDTQYF. The CDR3 DNA follows: TGCGCCAGCAGCCCAGCGGGGGCCATAAGCACAGATACGCAGTATTTT. This chain uses TRBV5-1 with TRBJ2-3, with 8 bases identical to TRBD2. CDR1 and CDR2 (germline): SGHRS, YFSETQ. After removal of 4 bases from V and 0 bases from J, the junction contained 7 bases not matched to a gene. The CDR3 runs 16 residues. Variable domain in full (rest from reference TRBV5-1 and TRBJ2-3): KAGVTQTPRYLIKTRGQQVTLSCSPISGHRSVSWYQQTPGQGLQFLFEYFSETQRNKGNFPGRFSGRQFSNSRSEMNVSTLELGDSALYLCASSPAGAISTDTQYFGPGTRLTVL.